The clone carrying this TCR beta chain was counted between two and nine times. Germline V lookup: CDR1 SGHRS, CDR2 YFSETQ. Unmatched junction bases numbered 4, after V lost 0 bases and J lost 5 bases. CDR3 size: 15 residues. These data belong to a study of identical twins. A universal primer site was incorporated via template switching, and the cDNA contained unique molecular identifiers. MiXCR, applied by TCRdb to the 5' RACE reads, yields one record per CDR3 protein. Found here are a few hundred thousand distinct CDR3 sequences, roughly 9.9% of them singletons; the top ten hold approximately 3%. These records were also assigned to another study, of yellow fever vaccine responses in identical twins. That paper notes: It has been reported that, in twins, the vaccine T cell response seemed partly convergent and partly personalized.

Sequenced input: PBMCs. The sequence was obtained from a woman aged 18-35 years in good health. The rearrangement joins TRBV5-1 to TRBJ2-3; 9 bases map to TRBD1. The CDR3 here is CASSLEGQGVDTQYF. The CDR3 DNA is TGCGCCAGCAGCTTGGAGGGACAGGGAGTAGATACGCAGTATTTT.